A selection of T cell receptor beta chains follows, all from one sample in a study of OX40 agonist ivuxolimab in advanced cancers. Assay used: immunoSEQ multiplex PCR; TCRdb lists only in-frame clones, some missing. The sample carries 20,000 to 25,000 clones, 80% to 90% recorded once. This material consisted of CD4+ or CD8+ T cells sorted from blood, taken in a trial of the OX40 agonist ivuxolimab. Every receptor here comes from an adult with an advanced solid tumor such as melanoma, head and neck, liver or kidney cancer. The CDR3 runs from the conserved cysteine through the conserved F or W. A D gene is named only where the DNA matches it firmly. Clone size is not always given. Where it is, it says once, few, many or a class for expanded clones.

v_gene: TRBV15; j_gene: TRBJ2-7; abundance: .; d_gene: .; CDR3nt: TGTGCCACCAGCAGAGGGGCAGTTTCCTACGAGCAGTACTTC; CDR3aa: CATSRGAVSYEQYF
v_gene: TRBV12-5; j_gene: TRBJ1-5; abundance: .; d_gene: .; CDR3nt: TGTGCTAGTGGTTTGGGGGGGAGAACCCAGGCTCAGCATTTT; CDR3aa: CASGLGGRTQAQHF
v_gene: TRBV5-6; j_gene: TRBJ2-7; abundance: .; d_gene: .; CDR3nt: TGTGCCAGCAGCTTGGCAGTTCTTAGCATCTACGAGCAGTACTTC; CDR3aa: CASSLAVLSIYEQYF
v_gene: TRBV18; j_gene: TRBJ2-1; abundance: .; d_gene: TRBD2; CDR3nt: TGTGCCAGCTCACCCTTGACTAGCGGGAGAAACCCCTACAATGAGCAGTTCTTC; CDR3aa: CASSPLTSGRNPYNEQFF
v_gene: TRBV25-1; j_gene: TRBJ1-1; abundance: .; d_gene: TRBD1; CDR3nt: TGTGCCAGCACCAGGGGGGCGCACACTGAAGCTTTCTTT; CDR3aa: CASTRGAHTEAFF
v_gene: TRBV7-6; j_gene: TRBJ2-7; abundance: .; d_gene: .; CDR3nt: TGTGCCAGCAGCTTAGCGGTAGCGTCAGACTACGAGCAGTACTTC; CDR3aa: CASSLAVASDYEQYF
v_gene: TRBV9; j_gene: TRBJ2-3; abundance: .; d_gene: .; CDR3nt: TGTGCCAGCAGCGTAGTCGGGAGTGCAGATACGCAGTATTTT; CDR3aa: CASSVVGSADTQYF
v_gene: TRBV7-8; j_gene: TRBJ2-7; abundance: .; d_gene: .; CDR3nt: TGTGCCAGCAGGGCGGACAACTACGAGCAGTACTTC; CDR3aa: CASRADNYEQYF
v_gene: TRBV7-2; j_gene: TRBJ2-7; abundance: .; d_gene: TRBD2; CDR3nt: TGTGCCAGCAGCTTCGGTAAGACTAGCGGTTCCTACGAGCAGTACTTC; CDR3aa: CASSFGKTSGSYEQYF
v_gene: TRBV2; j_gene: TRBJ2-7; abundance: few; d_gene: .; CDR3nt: TGTGCCAGCACTCAAGAGGGCAGCCCCTTCTACGAGCAGTACTTC; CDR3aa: CASTQEGSPFYEQYF
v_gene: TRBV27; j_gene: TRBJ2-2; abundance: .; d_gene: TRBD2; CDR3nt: TGTGCCAGCAGTTTTTCAGCGGGAGTTACCGGGGAGCTGTTTTTT; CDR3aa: CASSFSAGVTGELFF